These 22 T cell receptor beta chains originate from one sample sequenced in a study of T cell repertoires in cytomegalovirus infection (dated by TCRdb to between 2017 and 2020). Their antigen targets remain unknown. The treatment or condition tag for this specimen amounts to: in vitro stimulation with specific CMV peptide epitopes to enrich CMV-specific T cells. Instrument on record: Illumina HiSeq 1500. The public reads were reprocessed in TCRdb via fastp at Q25 and MiXCR, keeping in-frame beta chains. Rows with a matching CDR3 protein are joined into one entry that keeps the most common DNA and genes. This sample lists roughly 220,000 distinct CDR3 sequences; approximately 38% were detected once. 59% of the sample is held by the ten biggest clonotypes. The sample in question was CD8+ T cells from cultured PBMCs, obtained from culture after CMV antigen stimulation. The receptors were sampled from a human donor in good health (CMV status not recorded). Some clones in this sample may be carry-over from other donors' samples.

The chain uses TRBV25-1 and TRBJ1-5; the D is unclear. Germline V gene lookup returns CDR1 MGHDK and CDR2 SYGVNS. The germline V and J ends were trimmed by 4 bases and 3 bases, with 10 bases remaining between them. There are 14 residues in the CDR3. CDR3 sequence: CASSADGYNQPQHF. The CDR3 DNA reads TGTGCCAGCAGTGCGGACGGATACAATCAGCCCCAGCATTTT.

The rearrangement joins TRBV7-8 to TRBJ2-3; a possible D gene is TRBD2 (5 bases). V lost 8 bases and J 2 bases, leaving 14 bases between the germline ends. CDR1 is SGHVS and CDR2 is FQNEAQ in the germline V gene. This CDR3 contains 14 residues. The CDR3 sequence: CASAGNPYTDTQYF. The CDR3 nucleotides are TGTGCCAGCGCGGGCAACCCTTACACAGATACGCAGTATTTT.

This clonotype was counted at least ten times. The chain combines TRBV6-1 with TRBJ2-3; D is uncertain. CDR1 is MNHNS, CDR2 SASEGT, per germline. The CDR3 contains 12 residues. With 1 base removed from V and 1 base from J, the gap between germline ends came to 0 bases. The CDR3 region has the DNA TGTGCCAGCAGTGAAGGCACAGATACGCAGTATTTT. Its protein product is CASSEGTDTQYF.

This clonotype was detected ten times or more. V usage is TRBV2 and J usage is TRBJ2-3; 7 nucleotides align to TRBD2. CDR3 size: 11 residues. Germline V lookup: CDR1 SNHLY, CDR2 FYNNEI. The CDR3 bases are TGTGCTGGGGAGGGGACAGATACGCAGTATTTT. Translated, it gives CAGEGTDTQYF. Drawing the rest from reference TRBV2 and TRBJ2-3, the complete variable domain is EPEVTQTPSHQVTQMGQEVILRCVPISNHLYFYWYRQILGQKVEFLVSFYNNEISEKSEIFDDQFSVERPDGSNFTLKIRSTKLEDSAMYFCAGEGTDTQYFGPGTRLTVL.

The chain employs TRBV12-3 or TRBV12-4 and TRBJ1-2; D uncertain. The CDR3 has 15 amino acids. Between the trimmed V and J ends, which lost 5 bases and 5 bases, there was a span of 18 bases. The chain's CDR3 is CASSKSGSPSYGYTF. The CDR3 DNA is TGTGCCAGCAGTAAATCGGGCAGCCCCTCATATGGCTACACCTTC.

In this sample, this clonotype turned up many times. The CDR3 is CASSLTWNEQYF. CDR3 nucleotides: TGTGCCAGCAGCTTAACATGGAACGAGCAGTACTTC. This chain connects TRBV7-2 to TRBJ2-7; D is ambiguous. The V gene's germline CDR1 is SGHTA and CDR2 FQGNSA. Trimming removed 2 bases at V and 5 bases at J, with 7 bases between. CDR3 length: 12 residues.

This chain links TRBV3-1 with TRBJ2-3; the match to TRBD2 covers 7 bases. The J segment lost 4 bases and the V segment lost 10 bases, leaving 11 bases of the junction unmatched. The germline gives CDR1 LGHDT, CDR2 YNNKEL (reference sequence). The CDR3 runs 14 residues. CDR3 DNA: TGTGCCACTACACCCGCGGGAGCAGCAGATACGCAGTATTTT. Amino acid sequence: CATTPAGAADTQYF.

The rearrangement uses TRBV28 and TRBJ2-3; 12 nucleotides agree with TRBD2. The J segment lost 1 base and the V segment lost 2 bases, leaving 7 bases of the junction unmatched. Germline V gene data show CDR1 as MDHEN and CDR2 as SYDVKM. This CDR3 spans 18 amino acids. The CDR3 protein is CASSLLPLAGGGTDTQYF. CDR3 bases: TGTGCCAGCAGTTTACTACCTCTAGCGGGAGGGGGCACAGATACGCAGTATTTT.

This clonotype was counted between two and nine times. DNA for the CDR3: TGTGCCAGTAGTAGCCCCGGGACAGGGGTTACCGATGAGCAGTTCTTC. Protein product: CASSSPGTGVTDEQFF. J is TRBJ2-1 and V is TRBV19; 10 bases are shared with TRBD1. After removal of 4 bases from V and 8 bases from J, the junction contained 11 bases not matched to a gene. The germline gives CDR1 LNHDA, CDR2 SQIVND (reference sequence). The CDR3 spans 16 residues.

This chain connects TRBV19 to TRBJ2-1; 12 bases align to TRBD2. The V and J ends lost 9 bases and 0 bases, in that order; junction bases with no gene match: 9. The germline V gene has CDR1 LNHDA and CDR2 SQIVND (reference sequence). CDR3 size: 17 residues. The CDR3 sequence: CASGLAGKGSSYNEQFF. The CDR3 DNA reads TGTGCCAGCGGACTAGCGGGAAAGGGATCCTCCTACAATGAGCAGTTCTTC.

V and J are TRBV13 and TRBJ2-7, with a tentative D call TRBD1 (6 bases). V was trimmed by 7 bases and J by 0 bases, leaving 16 bases between them. CDR1 PRHDT and CDR2 FYEKMQ come from the germline V gene (reference sequence). The CDR3 totals 15 residues. The DNA for the CDR3 is TGTGCCAGCAATGATTACAGGGCCGCCTCCTACGAGCAGTACTTC. Translating gives CASNDYRAASYEQYF.

This clonotype occurred a few times. The rearrangement uses TRBV6-1 and TRBJ2-1; D not resolved. CDR3 length equals 15 residues. Germline values: CDR1 MNHNS, CDR2 SASEGT. Trimming pared 2 bases from V and 8 bases from J, leaving 16 bases between. The CDR3 region is CASSETTSRGDEQFF. The CDR3 bases are TGTGCCAGCAGTGAAACAACAAGCCGAGGCGATGAGCAGTTCTTC.

The chain has TRBV28 and TRBJ2-3, with TRBD2 identical over 13 bases. The CDR3 sequence is 17 residues long. CDR1 MDHEN and CDR2 SYDVKM come from the germline V gene. The J segment lost 0 bases and the V segment lost 6 bases, leaving 6 bases of the junction unmatched. CDR3 sequence reads: CASSIGLAGVSTDTQYF. CDR3 coding DNA: TGTGCCAGCAGCATAGGACTAGCGGGAGTCAGCACAGATACGCAGTATTTT.

This clonotype was detected a few times. The rearrangement links TRBV10-3 to TRBJ2-1, with 7 bases matching TRBD2. Trimming removed 1 base from V and 3 bases from J; junction bases left unmatched: 6. Germline-derived CDR1 and CDR2 are ENHRY and SYGVKD. This CDR3 has 16 amino acids. The CDR3 loop is CAISELLASDYNEQFF. CDR3 nucleotides: TGTGCCATCAGTGAGTTACTAGCGTCCGACTACAATGAGCAGTTCTTC.

The rearrangement links TRBV27 to TRBJ2-7, with 7 bases lining up with TRBD1. This CDR3 has 13 amino acids. With 5 bases clipped from V and 1 base from J, the junction kept 2 bases outside the gene matches. Germline loops: CDR1 MNHEY, CDR2 SMNVEV (reference sequence). The CDR3 reads CASSQTGSYEQYF. In DNA form, the CDR3 reads TGTGCCAGCAGTCAGACAGGGTCCTACGAGCAGTACTTC.

The rearrangement links TRBV9 to TRBJ1-1, with D tentatively TRBD1 (6 bases). V was clipped by 3 bases and J by 4 bases, with 16 bases between them. The CDR3 loop spans 15 amino acids. Germline V gives CDR1 SGDLS, CDR2 YYNGEE. In nucleotides, the CDR3 is TGTGCCAGCAGCGCGGGGGACATTTCTGGCACTGAAGCTTTCTTT. Its translation is CASSAGDISGTEAFF.

This chain joins TRBV20-1 and TRBJ1-1; D ambiguous. Looked up from germline, CDR1 is DFQATT and CDR2 is SNEGSKA (reference sequence). This CDR3 is built from 10 residues. CDR3 amino acids: CTPLETEAFF. CDR3 nucleotides: TGCACCCCGTTAGAGACTGAAGCTTTCTTT.

The chain links TRBV18 to TRBJ2-5, with TRBD2 identical over 9 bases. V trimming: 5 bases; J trimming: 4 bases; junction bases outside the gene matches: 8. Germline CDR1 reads KGHSH; CDR2 reads LQKENI. The CDR3 extends over 15 amino acids. The CDR3, as DNA: TGTGCCAGCTCATCCGAGGCGGGAGGGCCAGAGACCCAGTACTTC. The encoded protein is CASSSEAGGPETQYF.

The chain recombines TRBV7-9 with TRBJ2-1, with TRBD2 matching over 7 bases. This CDR3 spans 16 amino acids. Germline CDR1 SEHNR, CDR2 FQNEAQ (reference sequence). The junction had 8 bases not matched to a gene; V was cut back by 1 base and J by 5 bases. CDR3 DNA sequence: TGTGCCAGCAGCTTAGATACGGGAGGCAGAAACAATGAGCAGTTCTTC. Translating gives CASSLDTGGRNNEQFF.

The genes are TRBV27 and TRBJ2-3; D is uncertain. The germline V gene encodes CDR1 MNHEY and CDR2 SMNVEV (reference sequence). V lost 6 bases, J lost 5 bases, and 18 bases lay in between. This CDR3 has 15 amino acids. The CDR3 nucleotides are TGTGCCAGCAGCTCTGGCGCCCCCGCTTTAGATACGCAGTATTTT. Encoded protein: CASSSGAPALDTQYF.

This clonotype appeared a few times. CDR3 protein: CASSLATGAYTEAFF. CDR3 DNA sequence: TGTGCCAGCAGTTTAGCGACAGGGGCATACACTGAAGCTTTCTTT. The chain combines TRBV27 with TRBJ1-1, with 8 bases that match TRBD1. Germline V CDR1 and CDR2: MNHEY, SMNVEV (reference sequence). Trimming cost V 2 bases and J 3 bases; bases outside gene matches: 5. The CDR3 length is 15 residues.

The chain recombines TRBV6-1 with TRBJ2-3, with D tentatively TRBD2 (6 bases). V was cut by 1 base and J by 2 bases, with 10 bases left in between. CDR1 is MNHNS and CDR2 is SASEGT in the germline V gene. This CDR3 has 15 amino acids. CDR3 in DNA: TGTGCCAGCAGTGAAGGGGGGGTATTCACAGATACGCAGTATTTT. Protein sequence: CASSEGGVFTDTQYF.